This T cell receptor beta chain was obtained from a study of immune evolution from preneoplasia to lung adenocarcinoma. Background on the study: HLA loss of heterozygosity: under 7.5% AIS, under 19% MIA, 30% to 35% ADC, none AAH.

As concerns this clone: The antigen is undetermined.

Whole-study results and caveats: Normal lung had the highest top T cell clone frequencies.

There are 13 residues in the CDR3. V trimming: 2 bases; J trimming: 9 bases; junction bases outside the gene matches: 5. From germline, CDR1 is MNHNS and CDR2 SASEGT. Sequencing was performed with immunoSEQ multiplex PCR; in TCRdb, only in-frame clones are kept and a portion is missing. The sample has 35,000 to 40,000 clones, roughly 74% seen once. The sequence came from a person aged 55 to 69 with lung adenocarcinoma. Sequencing was carried out using FFPE invasive lung adenocarcinoma tissue. The chain joins TRBV6-1 to TRBJ2-3; 7 bases are shared with TRBD2. The CDR3 reads CASSEKGTTTQYF. The CDR3 nucleotides read TGTGCCAGCAGTGAAAAAGGGACTACGACGCAGTATTTT.